This T cell receptor beta chain is from a study of blood T cell repertoires in COVID-19. Overall study: PBMCs, B-cell-depleted T cells, or T cells provided the cDNA or gDNA that made up the material.

Source study methods: Estimation of nucleated cell counts was performed using reference gene primer amplification. Sequencing was performed with immunoSEQ multiplex PCR; in TCRdb, only in-frame clones are kept and a portion is missing. V and J calls and clone size follow that table, whereas D and trimming were derived from the DNA. The profile shows 140,000 to 150,000 clones, around 79% of them singletons. The germline V gene encodes CDR1 SGHVS and CDR2 FQNEAQ. Trimming shortened V by 3 bases and J by 5 bases, and 8 bases separated the two germline ends. The CDR3 runs to 13 residues. This chain connects TRBV7-8 to TRBJ2-1; D uncertain. The receptor comes from a man in his fifties with active or convalescent COVID-19. Sequencing was done on a sample of peripheral blood. The CDR3 reads CASSLGRNNEQFF. The CDR3 nucleotides are TGTGCCAGCAGCTTGGGCAGGAACAATGAGCAGTTCTTC.